This T cell receptor beta chain emerged from a study of T-cell reconstitution after alpha-beta-depleted transplantation in children. Study-wide points: Fresh T-cell production supplied most of the T-cell counts and diversity seen one year after transplant. Several hundred rapidly expanded clones from non-depleted graft cells reportedly supplied alpha-beta T cells about two months post-transplant. High day-60 TCRbeta diversity in some patients came from surviving recipient T cells and thymic progenitors.

Germline V gene sequence: CDR1 MNHEY, CDR2 SMNVEV (reference sequence). V lost 5 bases and J 0 bases, leaving 6 bases between the germline ends. The length of the CDR3 is 13 residues. Using unique molecular identifiers, the investigators prepared the TCRbeta library. One entry per CDR3 protein, called by TCRdb with MiXCR from the PCR reads. Among about 460,000 distinct CDR3 sequences listed, 10% were seen once. There are many counts of this clonotype. Its target is unknown. The chain combines TRBV27 with TRBJ2-3; unclear D gene. This clonotype was sampled from a child aged 2-15 years with inherited bone marrow failure, due to receive a stem cell transplant. The sequencing used PBMCs, collected before TCRalphabeta/CD19-depleted stem cell transplant. The CDR3 loop reads CASSMKSTDTQYF. The DNA of the CDR3 is TGTGCCAGCAGTATGAAAAGCACAGATACGCAGTATTTT.